The present T cell receptor beta chain was sequenced within a study of T cell repertoires in cytomegalovirus infection. Study context: Public TCR beta signature analysis indicated the presence of both CMV infection and matching HLA type. Overall study findings and caveats: Carriage of CMV together with the relevant HLA was identifiable through cumulative public TCR beta family frequency.

V was clipped by 2 bases and J by 4 bases, with 8 bases between them. Per the germline V gene, CDR1 is MNHEY and CDR2 is SVGAGI. The length of the CDR3 is 13 residues. This clonotype has more than one count but fewer than ten. Its antigen is not known. Via MiXCR, TCRdb re-called the reads, giving one row per CDR3 protein. The table records some 390,000 distinct CDR3 sequences, 15% to 20% of them present only once. Sequencing used PBMCs. The TCR sequence derives from a human donor in good health (CMV status not recorded). Some clones in this sample may be carry-over from other donors' samples. The J gene is TRBJ1-2, the V gene TRBV6-5; possibly TRBD1 for D (6 bases). The CDR3 sequence: CASSYLQGYGYTF. The CDR3 bases are TGTGCCAGCAGTTACCTACAGGGCTATGGCTACACCTTC.